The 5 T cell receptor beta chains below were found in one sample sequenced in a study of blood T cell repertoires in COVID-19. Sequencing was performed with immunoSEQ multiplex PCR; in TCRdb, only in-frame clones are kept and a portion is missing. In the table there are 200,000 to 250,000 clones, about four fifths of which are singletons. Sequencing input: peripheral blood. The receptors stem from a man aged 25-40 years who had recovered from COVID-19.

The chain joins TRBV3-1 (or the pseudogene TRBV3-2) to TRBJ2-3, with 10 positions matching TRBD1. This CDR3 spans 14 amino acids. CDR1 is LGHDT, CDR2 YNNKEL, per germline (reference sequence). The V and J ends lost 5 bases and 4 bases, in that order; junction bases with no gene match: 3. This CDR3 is CASSSGQGPDTQYF. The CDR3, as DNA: TGTGCCAGCAGCTCGGGACAGGGGCCAGATACGCAGTATTTT.

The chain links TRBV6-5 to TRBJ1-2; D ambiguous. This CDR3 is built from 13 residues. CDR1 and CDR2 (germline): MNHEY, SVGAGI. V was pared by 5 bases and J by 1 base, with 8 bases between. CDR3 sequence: CASSREFNYGYTF. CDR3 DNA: TGTGCCAGCAGTCGCGAATTTAACTATGGCTACACCTTC.

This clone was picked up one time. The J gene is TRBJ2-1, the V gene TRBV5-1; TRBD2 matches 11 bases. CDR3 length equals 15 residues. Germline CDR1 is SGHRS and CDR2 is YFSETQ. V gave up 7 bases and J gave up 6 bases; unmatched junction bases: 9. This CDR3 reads CASGTGTSGPNEQFF. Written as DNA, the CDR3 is TGCGCCAGCGGGACCGGGACTAGCGGCCCCAATGAGCAGTTCTTC.

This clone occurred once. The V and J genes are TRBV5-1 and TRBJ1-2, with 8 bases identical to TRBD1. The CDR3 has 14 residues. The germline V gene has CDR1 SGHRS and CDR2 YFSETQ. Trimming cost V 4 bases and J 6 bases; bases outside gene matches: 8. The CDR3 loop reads CASSPTGTGDGYTF. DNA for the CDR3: TGCGCCAGCAGCCCTACCGGGACAGGTGATGGCTACACCTTC.

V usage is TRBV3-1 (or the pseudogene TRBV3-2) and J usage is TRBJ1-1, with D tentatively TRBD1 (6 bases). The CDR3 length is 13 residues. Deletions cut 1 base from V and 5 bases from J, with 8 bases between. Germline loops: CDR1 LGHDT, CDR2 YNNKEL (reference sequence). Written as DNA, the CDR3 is TGTGCCAGCAGCCAAGGGCAGGGGACTGAAGCTTTCTTT. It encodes CASSQGQGTEAFF.